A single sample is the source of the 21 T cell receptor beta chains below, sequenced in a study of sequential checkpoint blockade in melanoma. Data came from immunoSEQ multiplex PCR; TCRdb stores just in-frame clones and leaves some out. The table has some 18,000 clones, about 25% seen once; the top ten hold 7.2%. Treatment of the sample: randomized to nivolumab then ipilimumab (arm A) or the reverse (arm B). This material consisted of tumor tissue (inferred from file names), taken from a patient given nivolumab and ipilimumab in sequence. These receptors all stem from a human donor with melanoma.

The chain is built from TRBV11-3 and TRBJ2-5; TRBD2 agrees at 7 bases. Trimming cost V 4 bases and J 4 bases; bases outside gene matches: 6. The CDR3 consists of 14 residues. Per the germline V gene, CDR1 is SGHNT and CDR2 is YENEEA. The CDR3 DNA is TGTGCCAGCAGCTGGGAGGGGACGGGAGAGACCCAGTACTTC. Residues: CASSWEGTGETQYF.

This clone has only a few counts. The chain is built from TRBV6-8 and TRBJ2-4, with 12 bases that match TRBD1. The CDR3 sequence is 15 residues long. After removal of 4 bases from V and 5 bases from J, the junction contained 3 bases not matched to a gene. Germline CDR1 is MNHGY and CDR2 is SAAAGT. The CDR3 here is CASSSGTGGENIQYF. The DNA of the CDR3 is TGTGCCAGCAGTTCCGGGACAGGGGGCGAAAACATTCAGTACTTC.

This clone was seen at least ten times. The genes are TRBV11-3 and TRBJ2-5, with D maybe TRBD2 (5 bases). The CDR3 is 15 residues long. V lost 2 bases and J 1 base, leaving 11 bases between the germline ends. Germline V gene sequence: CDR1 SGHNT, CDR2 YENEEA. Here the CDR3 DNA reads TGTGCCAGCAGCTTATGGAGAGGGCCCCAAGAGACCCAGTACTTC. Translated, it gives CASSLWRGPQETQYF.

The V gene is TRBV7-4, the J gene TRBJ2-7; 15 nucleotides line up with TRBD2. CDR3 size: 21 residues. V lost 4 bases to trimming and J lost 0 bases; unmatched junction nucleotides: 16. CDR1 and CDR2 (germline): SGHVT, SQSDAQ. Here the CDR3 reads CASSSHRPGLAGGLPSYEQYF. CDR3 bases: TGTGCCAGCAGCTCACACCGTCCGGGACTAGCGGGGGGCCTACCCTCCTACGAGCAGTACTTC.

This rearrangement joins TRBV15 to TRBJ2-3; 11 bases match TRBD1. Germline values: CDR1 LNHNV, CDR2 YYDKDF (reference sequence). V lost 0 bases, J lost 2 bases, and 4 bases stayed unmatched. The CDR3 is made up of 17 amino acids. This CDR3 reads CATSRDRGQGDTDTQYF. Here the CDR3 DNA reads TGTGCCACCAGCAGAGATAGGGGACAGGGGGACACAGATACGCAGTATTTT.

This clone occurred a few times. The CDR3 region is CAISEPGEGQPQHF. The CDR3 DNA reads TGTGCCATCAGTGAGCCAGGGGAGGGTCAGCCCCAGCATTTT. J is TRBJ1-5 and V is TRBV10-3; D is possibly TRBD1 (6 bases). Germline V gene data show CDR1 as ENHRY and CDR2 as SYGVKD. The CDR3 is made up of 14 amino acids. V lost 2 bases to trimming and J lost 6 bases, with 11 bases between them.

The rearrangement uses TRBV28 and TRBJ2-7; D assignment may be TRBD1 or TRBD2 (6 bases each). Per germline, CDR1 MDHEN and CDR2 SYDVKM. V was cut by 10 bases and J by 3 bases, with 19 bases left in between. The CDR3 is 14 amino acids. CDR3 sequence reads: CATLGGTPLYEQYF. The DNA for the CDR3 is TGTGCCACCCTTGGGGGGACACCACTCTACGAGCAGTACTTC.

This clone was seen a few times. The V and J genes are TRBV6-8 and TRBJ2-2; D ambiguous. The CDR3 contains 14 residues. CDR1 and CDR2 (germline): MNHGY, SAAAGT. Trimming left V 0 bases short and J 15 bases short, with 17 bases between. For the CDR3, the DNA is TGTGCCAGCAGTTACTCTGGCCCCCGAATATCGGTGTTTTTT. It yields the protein CASSYSGPRISVFF.

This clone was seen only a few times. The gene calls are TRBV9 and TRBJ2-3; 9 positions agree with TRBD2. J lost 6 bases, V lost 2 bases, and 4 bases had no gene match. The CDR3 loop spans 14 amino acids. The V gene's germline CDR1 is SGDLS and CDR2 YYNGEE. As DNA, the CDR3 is TGTGCCAGCAGCGTTAGCGGGGGACTTGATACGCAGTATTTT. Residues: CASSVSGGLDTQYF.

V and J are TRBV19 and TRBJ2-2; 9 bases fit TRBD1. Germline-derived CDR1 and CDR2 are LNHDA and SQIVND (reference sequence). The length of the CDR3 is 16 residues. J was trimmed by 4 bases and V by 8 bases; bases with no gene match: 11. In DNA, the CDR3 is TGTGCCAGTTCTCCCGGGACAGGGACGGGCACCGGGGAGCTGTTTTTT. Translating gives CASSPGTGTGTGELFF.

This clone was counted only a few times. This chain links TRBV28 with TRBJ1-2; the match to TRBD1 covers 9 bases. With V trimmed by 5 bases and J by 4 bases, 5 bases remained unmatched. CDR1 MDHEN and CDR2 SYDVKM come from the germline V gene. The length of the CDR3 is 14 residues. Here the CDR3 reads CASSRGTGIYGYTF. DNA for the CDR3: TGTGCCAGCAGTCGCGGGACAGGGATCTATGGCTACACCTTC.

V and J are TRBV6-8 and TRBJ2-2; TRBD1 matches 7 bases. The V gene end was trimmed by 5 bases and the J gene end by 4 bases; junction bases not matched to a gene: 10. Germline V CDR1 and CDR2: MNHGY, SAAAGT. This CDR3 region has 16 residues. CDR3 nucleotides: TGTGCCAGCAGTAAGACAGGGACGTCCTTCACCGGGGAGCTGTTTTTT. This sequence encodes CASSKTGTSFTGELFF.

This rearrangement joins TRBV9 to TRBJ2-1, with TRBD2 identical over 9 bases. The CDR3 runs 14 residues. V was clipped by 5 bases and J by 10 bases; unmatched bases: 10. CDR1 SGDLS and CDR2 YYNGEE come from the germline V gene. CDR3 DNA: TGTGCCAGCAGTGAAGTCCTAGCGGGGTCGGAGCAGTTCTTC. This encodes CASSEVLAGSEQFF.

For the CDR3, the DNA is TGTGCCAGCTCACCAACTCAGCGGGAGAGGAAAAACATTCAGTACTTC. It codes for CASSPTQRERKNIQYF. This chain links TRBV18 with TRBJ2-4, with 8 bases that match TRBD2. V lost 2 bases, J lost 4 bases, and 7 bases stayed unmatched. The CDR3 runs to 16 residues. CDR1 is KGHSH, CDR2 LQKENI, per germline.

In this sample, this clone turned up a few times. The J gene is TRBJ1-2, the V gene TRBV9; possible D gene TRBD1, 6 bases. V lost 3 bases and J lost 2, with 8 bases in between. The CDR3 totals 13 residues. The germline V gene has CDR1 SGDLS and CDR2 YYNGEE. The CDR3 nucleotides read TGTGCCAGCAGCGGCGGGACAAACTATGGCTACACCTTC. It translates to CASSGGTNYGYTF.

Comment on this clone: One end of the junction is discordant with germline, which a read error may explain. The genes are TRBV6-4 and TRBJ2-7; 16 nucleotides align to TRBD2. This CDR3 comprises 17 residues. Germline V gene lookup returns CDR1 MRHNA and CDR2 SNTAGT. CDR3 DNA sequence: TGTGCCATCAGTGACCCGGGACTAGCGGGGGGGGCCTACGAGCAGTACTTC. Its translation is CAISDPGLAGGAYEQYF.

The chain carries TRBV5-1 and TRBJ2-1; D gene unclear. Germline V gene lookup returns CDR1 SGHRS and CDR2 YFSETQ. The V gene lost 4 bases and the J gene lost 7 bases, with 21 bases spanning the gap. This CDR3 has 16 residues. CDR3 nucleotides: TGCGCCAGCAGCCCCCCTCGACTCGCCTCAGCGAATGAGCAGTTCTTC. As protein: CASSPPRLASANEQFF.

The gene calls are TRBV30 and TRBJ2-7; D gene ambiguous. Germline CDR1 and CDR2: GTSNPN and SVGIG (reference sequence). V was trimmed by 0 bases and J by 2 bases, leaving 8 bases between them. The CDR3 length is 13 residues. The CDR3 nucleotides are TGTGCCTGGAGTGTAACAGCCCCCTACGAGCAGTACTTC. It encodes CAWSVTAPYEQYF.

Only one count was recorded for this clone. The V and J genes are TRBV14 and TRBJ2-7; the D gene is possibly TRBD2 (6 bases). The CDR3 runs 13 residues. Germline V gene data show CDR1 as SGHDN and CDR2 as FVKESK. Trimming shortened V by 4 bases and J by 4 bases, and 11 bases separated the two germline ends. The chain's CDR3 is CASSRDFLYEQYF. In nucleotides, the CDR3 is TGTGCCAGCAGCCGGGACTTCCTGTACGAGCAGTACTTC.

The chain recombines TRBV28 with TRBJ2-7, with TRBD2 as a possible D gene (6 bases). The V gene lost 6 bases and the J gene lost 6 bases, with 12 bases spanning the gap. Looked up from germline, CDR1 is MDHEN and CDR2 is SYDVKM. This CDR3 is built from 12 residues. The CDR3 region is CASSSYGGEQYF. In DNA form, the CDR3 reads TGTGCCAGCAGCTCATACGGGGGCGAGCAGTACTTC. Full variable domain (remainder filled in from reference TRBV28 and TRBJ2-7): DVKVTQSSRYLVKRTGEKVFLECVQDMDHENMFWYRQDPGLGLRLIYFSYDVKMKEKGDIPEGYSVSREKKERFSLILESASTNQTSMYLCASSSYGGEQYFGPGTRLTVT.

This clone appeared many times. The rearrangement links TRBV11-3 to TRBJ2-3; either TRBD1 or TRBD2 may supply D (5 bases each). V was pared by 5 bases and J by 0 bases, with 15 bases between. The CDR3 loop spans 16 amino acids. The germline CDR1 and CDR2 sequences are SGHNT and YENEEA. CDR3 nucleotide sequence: TGTGCCAGCAGCAACGCACTGGGACCTAGCACAGATACGCAGTATTTT. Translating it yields CASSNALGPSTDTQYF.